The sequence of this TCR beta chain was determined in a study of T cell changes during pregnancy in multiple sclerosis (dated by TCRdb to 2018 to 2020). Regarding the study in general: The study looked at changes in the T cell repertoire across pregnancy in women with multiple sclerosis.

The germline V and J ends show losses of 10 bases and 6 bases respectively, and no gene match explains 9 bases of the junction. CDR1 and CDR2, looked up from the germline V gene (reference sequence), are LNHDA and SQIVND. The CDR3 has 15 amino acids, counting the end cysteine and phenylalanine. The DNA shown is the 45-base CDR3, in frame from base 1. Libraries were prepared through the immunoSEQ multiplex PCR assay. TCRdb mirrors the immuneACCESS table, restricted to in-frame sequences. Some clones are absent from its copies; in checked studies, under half trace to an unresolved V gene, and the reason for the others is unknown. Recorded for this sample are around 80,000 clones; roughly 94% of them occurred a single time. About 2.5% of the sample is taken by the ten largest. This clone was found once. Its antigen remains unidentified. Per-nucleotide qualities are absent, and no much larger clonotype sits a single base away.

The specimen was peripheral blood, collected before pregnancy. The chain links TRBV19 with TRBJ2-2, and TRBD1 aligns with 12 junction nucleotides. The origin of this receptor is a female donor with multiple sclerosis, enrolled in a pregnancy study. CDR3 protein: CATKPGQGAAGELFF. The DNA reads TGTGCCACAAAACCGGGACAGGGGGCGGCCGGGGAGCTGTTTTTT.